The 6 T cell receptor beta chains listed next were all sequenced from one sample in a study of T cells after yellow fever vaccination (dated by TCRdb to the late 2010s). In the paper's terms, the treatment or condition label means: live attenuated yellow fever vaccine strain. The method was 5' RACE. Instrument on record: Illumina NovaSeq 6000. Clones were called with MiXCR by TCRdb after fastp trimmed the public reads at Q25, and only in-frame beta chains were retained. Entries that share a CDR3 protein sequence are merged under the most common genes and DNA. A total of under 400,000 distinct CDR3 sequences appear in this sample, around 12% of them only once. Clones ranked in the top ten supply 2.5% to 3.5% of the sample. The material was CD4+ T cells sorted from PBMCs, obtained 15 days after the yellow fever booster vaccination. Receptors originate from a man younger than 35 who received the YFV17D yellow fever vaccine.

The V and J genes are TRBV25-1 and TRBJ2-1; D remains ambiguous. Germline CDR1 is MGHDK and CDR2 is SYGVNS. CDR3 length: 12 amino acids. V was clipped by 3 bases and J by 8 bases, with 8 bases between them. CDR3 sequence (DNA): TGTGCCAGCAGTGACAACCGGTATGAGCAGTTCTTC. The encoded protein is CASSDNRYEQFF.

This clonotype was counted a few times. The chain recombines TRBV20-1 with TRBJ1-6; D is ambiguous. CDR3 length: 14 residues. Trimming removed 2 bases from V and 12 bases from J, with 17 bases in between. The germline V gene has CDR1 DFQATT and CDR2 SNEGSKA (reference sequence). CDR3 nucleotide sequence: TGCAGTGCTAGACAGAAGTTTAACGGAGGACCCCTCCACTTT. It translates to CSARQKFNGGPLHF.

This clonotype appeared many times. The chain uses TRBV4-3 and TRBJ2-3; D might be TRBD2 (6 bases). The CDR3 covers 16 residues. Trimming removed 1 base at V and 1 base at J, with 12 bases between. Germline lookup yields CDR1 LGHNA and CDR2 YSLEER. The CDR3 bases are TGCGCCAGCAGCCAAGGCGGGGTCGGAGGCACAGATACGCAGTATTTT. Amino acid sequence: CASSQGGVGGTDTQYF.

This clonotype appeared many times. This sequence joins TRBV5-1 and TRBJ2-5; weak D call: TRBD1 (6 bases). Germline CDR1 is SGHRS and CDR2 is YFSETQ. The CDR3 covers 13 residues. V lost 4 bases, J lost 5 bases, and 12 bases lay in between. The CDR3 protein is CASSTQGRETQYF. For the CDR3, the DNA is TGCGCCAGCAGCACACAGGGTCGGGAGACCCAGTACTTC.

The chain links TRBV7-2 to TRBJ2-1; 11 nucleotides agree with TRBD2. The CDR3 spans 18 residues. V dropped 5 bases and J dropped 0; count of bases not matched to a gene: 9. Germline V gene data show CDR1 as SGHTA and CDR2 as FQGNSA. The DNA for the CDR3 is TGTGCCAGCAGCACCGGGACTAGCGGACGGAGCTCCTACAATGAGCAGTTCTTC. As protein: CASSTGTSGRSSYNEQFF.

This clonotype was counted a few times. The genes are TRBV7-9 and TRBJ1-2, with D perhaps TRBD1 (5 bases). Trimming took 5 bases from V and 7 from J, leaving 11 bases between them. The germline gives CDR1 SEHNR, CDR2 FQNEAQ (reference sequence). This CDR3 has 12 amino acids. Here the CDR3 reads CASSLRVTGYTF. CDR3 DNA sequence: TGTGCCAGCAGCCTCAGGGTCACTGGCTACACCTTC.